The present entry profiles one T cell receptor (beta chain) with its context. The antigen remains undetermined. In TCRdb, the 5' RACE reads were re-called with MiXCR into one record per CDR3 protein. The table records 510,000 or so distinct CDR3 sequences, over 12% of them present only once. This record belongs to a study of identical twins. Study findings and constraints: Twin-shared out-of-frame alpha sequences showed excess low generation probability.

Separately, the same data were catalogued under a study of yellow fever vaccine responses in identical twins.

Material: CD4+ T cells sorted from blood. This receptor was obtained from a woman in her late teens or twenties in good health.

CDR3 sequence reads: CASSRLDPGGETQYF. The CDR3 DNA sequence: TGCGCCAGCTCCCGACTCGACCCCGGGGGGGAGACCCAGTACTTC. The V and J genes are TRBV5-1 and TRBJ2-5, with 7 bases aligning to TRBD2. In germline, CDR1 is SGHRS, CDR2 YFSETQ. The CDR3 is 15 residues long. V trimming: 7 bases; J trimming: 5 bases; junction bases outside the gene matches: 14.